These 30 T cell receptor beta chains were sequenced from one sample in a study of cytomegalovirus exposure and HLA in healthy donors. PCR involved 60 Vbeta and 13 Jbeta primers. Profiling relied on immunoSEQ multiplex PCR, and the TCRdb table lists in-frame clones only, not all of them. In the table there are 100,000 to 150,000 clones, roughly 75% of which are singletons. Sequencing was done on a sample of PBMCs. The source of these receptors is a female donor in good health and CMV-seronegative.

V is TRBV19 and J is TRBJ2-1, with 10 bases identical to TRBD2. The CDR3 totals 13 residues. V shed 4 bases, J shed 14 bases, and the junction held 8 bases outside the gene matches. CDR1 is LNHDA and CDR2 is SQIVND in the germline V gene (reference sequence). The CDR3 DNA reads as TGTGCCAGTAGTACGCTATCGCTAGCGGGGGAGTTCTTC. Amino acids: CASSTLSLAGEFF.

The chain carries TRBV5-5 and TRBJ1-2; D may be TRBD1 (5 bases). CDR1 is SGHKS, CDR2 YYEKEE, per germline (reference sequence). Trimming left V 3 bases short and J 5 bases short, with 11 bases between. The CDR3 sequence is 13 residues long. The CDR3 DNA reads as TGTGCCAGCAGCTCGGACGGGACTTATGGCTACACCTTC. Translating it yields CASSSDGTYGYTF.

J is TRBJ1-2 and V is TRBV10-3; a weak D match, TRBD1 (6 bases). Looked up from germline, CDR1 is ENHRY and CDR2 is SYGVKD. Trimming took off 0 bases at V and 3 bases at J, with 11 bases between the two ends. The CDR3 is made up of 15 amino acids. CDR3 loop: CAISESGGQHYGYTF. The CDR3, as DNA: TGTGCCATCAGTGAGTCGGGTGGACAGCACTATGGCTACACCTTC.

In DNA form, the CDR3 reads TGTGCCAGTAGTATAAGTAGTCCGGGAGATACGCAGTATTTT. It codes for CASSISSPGDTQYF. This chain connects TRBV19 to TRBJ2-3; no reliable D call. This CDR3 comprises 14 residues. V was pared by 2 bases and J by 5 bases, with 11 bases between. The germline CDR1 and CDR2 sequences are LNHDA and SQIVND (reference sequence).

The count of this clone is one. V usage is TRBV27 and J usage is TRBJ1-2, with D possibly matching TRBD1 (5 bases). The germline gives CDR1 MNHEY, CDR2 SMNVEV (reference sequence). V dropped 3 bases and J dropped 6 bases, with 17 bases sitting between them. The CDR3 has 15 residues. DNA for the CDR3: TGTGCCAGCAGTTTGGTTCGGGGCGGGGGAAATGGCTACACCTTC. It encodes CASSLVRGGGNGYTF.

Turning to this clone: At one end, the junction sequence differs from germline, possibly due to a read error. V is TRBV7-7 and J is TRBJ2-1, with D possibly matching TRBD2 (6 bases). This CDR3 is built from 13 residues. CDR1 is SSHAT and CDR2 is FNYEAQ in the germline V gene (reference sequence). The CDR3 sequence: CASSLSAGREQFF. The CDR3 coding sequence is TGTGCTAGCAGCTTAAGTGCGGGGAGGGAGCAGTTCTTC.

The chain joins TRBV27 to TRBJ1-5; 9 bases are a match to TRBD1. Trimming at V came to 5 bases and at J to 4 bases, leaving 6 bases not matched to a gene. Germline V gives CDR1 MNHEY, CDR2 SMNVEV (reference sequence). The CDR3 length is 15 residues. The CDR3 reads CASSRGQGWNQPQHF. The CDR3 region has the DNA TGTGCCAGCAGTAGAGGACAGGGGTGGAATCAGCCCCAGCATTTT.

The rearrangement uses TRBV6-4 and TRBJ1-2, with 7 bases aligning to TRBD1. The CDR3 covers 14 residues. Trimming took 7 bases from V and 1 from J; bases not matched to a gene: 6. The germline V gene has CDR1 MRHNA and CDR2 SNTAGT. CDR3 amino acids: CASKPGQNNYGYTF. CDR3 DNA sequence: TGTGCCAGCAAACCGGGACAGAATAACTATGGCTACACCTTC.

Points on this clone: Other DNA sequences in the sample encode the same CDR3. CDR3 amino acids: CASSPREFNYGYTF. CDR3 nucleotide sequence: TGTGCCAGCTCACCAAGGGAGTTTAACTATGGCTACACCTTC. The chain carries TRBV18 and TRBJ1-2; D remains unclear. The CDR3 length is 14 residues. Trimming took 2 bases from V and 1 from J, leaving 8 bases between them. Per the germline V gene, CDR1 is KGHSH and CDR2 is LQKENI.

V usage is TRBV7-9 and J usage is TRBJ1-1; a possible D gene is TRBD1 (5 bases). V gave up 7 bases and J gave up 1 base, with 10 bases separating them. Germline values: CDR1 SEHNR, CDR2 FQNEAQ (reference sequence). The CDR3 loop spans 13 amino acids. The CDR3: CASTPGGNTEAFF. The CDR3 DNA follows: TGTGCCAGCACCCCGGGGGGGAACACTGAAGCTTTCTTT.

The CDR3 is CASSLIVAGGQYF. In nucleotides, the CDR3 is TGTGCCAGCAGCTTAATAGTAGCGGGAGGGCAGTATTTT. This chain connects TRBV11-2 to TRBJ2-3; 10 bases agree with TRBD2. The CDR3 runs to 13 residues. Unmatched junction bases numbered 4, after V lost 2 bases and J lost 11 bases. Germline lookup yields CDR1 SGHAT and CDR2 FQNNGV.

This sequence joins TRBV11-1 and TRBJ2-5; 7 bases map to TRBD2. CDR1 is SGHAT, CDR2 FQDESV, per germline (reference sequence). This CDR3 comprises 16 residues. J gave up 2 bases and V 1 base, and 7 bases lay outside the gene matches. The CDR3 coding sequence is TGTGCCAGCAGCTTAGGTCTAGCGGTGGGTCAAGAGACCCAGTACTTC. Its protein product is CASSLGLAVGQETQYF.

The CDR3 here is CASSVGGLGYTF. In DNA form, the CDR3 reads TGCGCCAGCAGCGTAGGGGGCTTGGGCTACACCTTC. The chain has TRBV5-1 and TRBJ1-2; 7 positions match TRBD1. Germline V gene sequence: CDR1 SGHRS, CDR2 YFSETQ. V lost 4 bases to trimming and J lost 8 bases; unmatched junction nucleotides: 5. CDR3 length: 12 residues.

V usage is TRBV27 and J usage is TRBJ2-1; D ambiguous. The CDR3 spans 13 residues. Germline CDR1 is MNHEY and CDR2 is SMNVEV (reference sequence). Trimming removed 5 bases at V and 3 bases at J, with 8 bases between. Here the CDR3 DNA reads TGTGCCAGCAGTGAACTCCGCTACAATGAGCAGTTCTTC. This gives the protein CASSELRYNEQFF.

V and J are TRBV5-6 and TRBJ2-3, with TRBD2 as a possible D gene (5 bases). The germline V gene encodes CDR1 SGHDT and CDR2 YYEEEE. Between the trimmed V and J ends, which lost 5 bases and 8 bases, there was a span of 21 bases. The CDR3 has 15 amino acids. The CDR3: CASSSWGATLGTQYF. The CDR3 DNA reads as TGTGCCAGCAGTTCCTGGGGAGCGACCCTTGGTACGCAGTATTTT.

The sample holds a few counts of this clone. The genes are TRBV28 and TRBJ2-2; 9 nucleotides line up with TRBD2. The CDR3 covers 16 residues. J was trimmed by 4 bases and V by 0 bases; bases with no gene match: 3. The V gene's germline CDR1 is MDHEN and CDR2 SYDVKM. CDR3 protein: CASSLWRLAVTGELFF. DNA for the CDR3: TGTGCCAGCAGTTTATGGAGACTAGCGGTCACCGGGGAGCTGTTTTTT.

The table lists this clone with a count of one. The chain combines TRBV11-2 with TRBJ2-3; possible D gene TRBD2, 5 bases. Germline V gene sequence: CDR1 SGHAT, CDR2 FQNNGV. The V end lost 6 bases, the J end lost 1 base, and 11 bases lay between the germline ends. The CDR3 covers 14 residues. The CDR3 sequence: CASRRTGGTDTQYF. DNA for the CDR3: TGTGCCAGCAGACGGACCGGGGGCACAGATACGCAGTATTTT.

To note about this clone: One junction end does not reproduce the germline sequence, and a read error may be involved. This rearrangement joins TRBV7-9 to TRBJ2-7; TRBD2 agrees at 12 bases. The CDR3 extends over 18 amino acids. The germline V gene encodes CDR1 SEHNR and CDR2 FQNEAQ (reference sequence). The CDR3 reads CSSSLVLLLAGGSGEQYF. The CDR3 region has the DNA TGTTCCAGCAGCTTAGTCCTTCTTCTAGCGGGAGGGTCGGGTGAGCAGTACTTC. The full variable domain, in which reference TRBV7-9 and TRBJ2-7 provide the parts outside the CDR3, is DTGVSQNPRHKITKRGQNVTFRCDPISEHNRLYWYRQTLGQGPEFLTYFQNEAQLEKSRLLSDRFSAERPKGSFSTLEIQRTEQGDSAMYLCSSSLVLLLAGGSGEQYFGPGTRLTVT.

The V and J genes are TRBV18 and TRBJ1-1; 8 positions agree with TRBD1. The V gene's germline CDR1 is KGHSH and CDR2 LQKENI. After removal of 4 bases from V and 0 bases from J, the junction contained 7 bases not matched to a gene. This CDR3 comprises 16 residues. The CDR3 region is CASSLRGQGLNTEAFF. As DNA, the CDR3 is TGTGCCAGCTCACTTCGCGGACAGGGTCTGAACACTGAAGCTTTCTTT.

As to this clone: One end of the junction varies from germline; a read error may be responsible. The chain links TRBV30 to TRBJ1-1, with no clear D. In germline, CDR1 is GTSNPN, CDR2 SVGIG (reference sequence). CDR3 length: 12 amino acids. DNA for the CDR3: TGTGCGTGGAGGGAAGAGGCCCTTGGTGCTTTCTTT. It codes for CAWREEALGAFF.

This clone has only one observation. The junction shows a germline mismatch at one end, possibly a read error. The chain is built from TRBV7-9 and TRBJ2-7; perhaps TRBD1 as D (5 bases). This CDR3 region has 12 residues. The germline V gene encodes CDR1 SEHNR and CDR2 FQNEAQ (reference sequence). CDR3 loop: CASSLSGLRVNF. CDR3 nucleotide sequence: TGTGCCAGCAGCTTAAGTGGCCTCAGGGTCAACTTC.

This rearrangement joins TRBV2 to TRBJ1-1, with D perhaps TRBD1 (5 bases). The CDR3 consists of 12 residues. With 5 bases removed from V and 11 bases from J, the gap between germline ends came to 15 bases. Per germline, CDR1 SNHLY and CDR2 FYNNEI. The CDR3 protein is CASSTQGYEAFF. In DNA, the CDR3 is TGTGCCAGCAGTACCCAGGGTTATGAGGCTTTCTTT.

The chain joins TRBV6-1 to TRBJ1-4; possible D gene TRBD1, 5 bases. The length of the CDR3 is 18 residues. Germline assignment: CDR1 MNHNS and CDR2 SASEGT. Trimming shortened V by 3 bases and J by 1 base, and 18 bases separated the two germline ends. CDR3 protein: CASSESGIGLGTNEKLFF. The CDR3 nucleotides are TGTGCCAGCAGTGAGTCAGGGATTGGACTAGGAACTAATGAAAAACTGTTTTTT.

The chain is built from TRBV28 and TRBJ2-7; perhaps TRBD1 as D (5 bases). Germline CDR1 and CDR2: MDHEN and SYDVKM. The CDR3 is 15 residues long. With 2 bases removed from V and 3 bases from J, the gap between germline ends came to 14 bases. The CDR3 loop reads CASSLTGPPHYEQYF. The DNA of the CDR3 is TGTGCCAGCAGTTTAACAGGACCTCCGCACTACGAGCAGTACTTC.

The rearrangement links TRBV30 to TRBJ1-2, with a tentative D call TRBD1 (6 bases). The CDR3 sequence is 13 residues long. Trimming took 0 bases from V and 4 from J, leaving 9 bases between them. Germline assignment: CDR1 GTSNPN and CDR2 SVGIG (reference sequence). CDR3 sequence: CAWSVGTSYGYTF. The CDR3 DNA sequence: TGTGCCTGGAGTGTAGGGACATCCTATGGCTACACCTTC.

This clone showed up just once. The rearrangement uses TRBV10-3 and TRBJ2-5, with D maybe TRBD2 (6 bases). With 0 bases removed from V and 5 bases from J, the gap between germline ends came to 16 bases. The germline CDR1 and CDR2 sequences are ENHRY and SYGVKD. The CDR3 has 16 amino acids. CDR3 region: CAISESGSLALETQYF. In DNA form, the CDR3 reads TGTGCCATCAGTGAGTCCGGCTCCCTAGCGTTGGAGACCCAGTACTTC.

This clone was counted only a few times. V usage is TRBV7-9 and J usage is TRBJ2-3, with 8 positions matching TRBD2. V shed 3 bases and J 4 bases; nucleotides not matched to a gene: 6. This CDR3 comprises 15 residues. Germline assignment: CDR1 SEHNR and CDR2 FQNEAQ (reference sequence). CDR3 DNA sequence: TGTGCCAGCAGCTTCGGGGCGGGAGGTGCAGATACGCAGTATTTT. Protein product: CASSFGAGGADTQYF.

The chain uses TRBV11-3 and TRBJ2-2; TRBD2 aligns across 9 bases. CDR1 is SGHNT, CDR2 YENEEA, per germline. Germline trimming cut 5 bases from V and 3 bases from J; bases unmatched to any gene: 4. The CDR3 has 15 amino acids. Here the CDR3 reads CASSGAGGDTGELFF. The CDR3 DNA is TGTGCCAGCAGCGGGGCGGGAGGGGACACCGGGGAGCTGTTTTTT.

The chain joins TRBV6-5 to TRBJ2-7; maybe TRBD2 (5 bases). The V gene lost 6 bases and the J gene lost 1 base, with 16 bases spanning the gap. The CDR3 loop spans 15 amino acids. Germline V lookup: CDR1 MNHEY, CDR2 SVGAGI. As DNA, the CDR3 is TGTGCCAGCAGCCGCGAGGCTAGCCGATCCTACGAGCAGTACTTC. It specifies CASSREASRSYEQYF.

As for this clone: This sample includes further DNA sequences coding for the same CDR3. V usage is TRBV18 and J usage is TRBJ1-3; D unresolved. The CDR3 has 14 residues. The V end was cut by 0 bases, the J end by 4 bases, with 7 bases between. Germline V lookup: CDR1 KGHSH, CDR2 LQKENI. The CDR3 loop is CASSPPLSGNTIYF. The CDR3 bases are TGTGCCAGCTCACCACCCCTCTCCGGAAACACCATATATTTT.